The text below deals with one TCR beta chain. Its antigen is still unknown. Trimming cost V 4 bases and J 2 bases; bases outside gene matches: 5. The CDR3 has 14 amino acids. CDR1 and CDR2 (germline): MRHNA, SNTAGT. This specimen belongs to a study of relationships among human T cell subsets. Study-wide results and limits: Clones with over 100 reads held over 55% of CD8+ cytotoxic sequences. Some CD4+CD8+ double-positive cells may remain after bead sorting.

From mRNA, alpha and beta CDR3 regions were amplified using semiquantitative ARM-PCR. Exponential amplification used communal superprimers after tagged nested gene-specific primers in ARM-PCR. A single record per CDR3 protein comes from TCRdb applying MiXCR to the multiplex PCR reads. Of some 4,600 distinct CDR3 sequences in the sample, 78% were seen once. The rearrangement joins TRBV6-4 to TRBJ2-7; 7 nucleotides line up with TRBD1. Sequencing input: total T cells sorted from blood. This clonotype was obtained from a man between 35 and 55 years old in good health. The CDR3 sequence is CASSVGQETYEQYF. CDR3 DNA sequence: TGTGCCAGCAGTGTCGGACAGGAAACCTACGAGCAGTACTTC.